One and the same sample provided the 26 T cell receptor beta chains below, sequenced in a study of shared clonotypes between healthy human individuals. Profiled with immunoSEQ multiplex PCR; TCRdb holds only in-frame clones, not every one. Of roughly 2 million clones listed, around 95% are singletons. The specimen was naive CD4+ T cells sorted from blood. Subset: CD45RA+ positively selected. These receptors were obtained from a man younger than 30 in good health.

This clone appeared once. This sequence joins TRBV6-5 and TRBJ1-2; 8 bases align to TRBD1. Germline values: CDR1 MNHEY, CDR2 SVGAGI. V shed 4 bases, J shed 2 bases, and the junction held 6 bases outside the gene matches. The CDR3 has 15 amino acids. For the CDR3, the DNA is TGTGCCAGCAGTTCCCCTGGGACAGGCAACTATGGCTACACCTTC. Amino acids: CASSSPGTGNYGYTF.

This rearrangement joins TRBV7-2 to TRBJ2-7; D gene uncertain. CDR1 and CDR2 from the germline V gene are SGHTA and FQGNSA. CDR3 length: 14 amino acids. Trimming removed 1 base at V and 5 bases at J, with 12 bases between. The CDR3 DNA is TGTGCCAGCAGCTTAGGGCTCGGGTCTAACGAGCAGTACTTC. Its protein product is CASSLGLGSNEQYF.

This clone has more than one count but fewer than ten. J is TRBJ2-7 and V is TRBV25-1; D may be TRBD1 or TRBD2 (5 bases each). Trimming shortened V by 0 bases and J by 2 bases, and 14 bases separated the two germline ends. The CDR3 consists of 16 residues. The germline V gene encodes CDR1 MGHDK and CDR2 SYGVNS. CDR3 residues: CASSEYGAGSTYEQYF. CDR3 bases: TGTGCCAGCAGTGAATACGGGGCAGGGTCGACCTACGAGCAGTACTTC.

This CDR3 reads CASSPGGLVPYEQYF. The CDR3, as DNA: TGTGCCAGCAGCCCGGGGGGGCTAGTTCCCTACGAGCAGTACTTC. This chain connects TRBV9 to TRBJ2-7; 8 bases agree with TRBD2. The V gene end was trimmed by 4 bases and the J gene end by 2 bases; junction bases not matched to a gene: 8. In germline, CDR1 is SGDLS, CDR2 YYNGEE. There are 15 residues in the CDR3.

The gene calls are TRBV9 and TRBJ1-3; D unresolved. Trimming took off 0 bases at V and 2 bases at J, with 9 bases between the two ends. The CDR3 has 15 amino acids. The germline V gene encodes CDR1 SGDLS and CDR2 YYNGEE. CDR3 nucleotide sequence: TGTGCCAGCAGCGTAGTCCCGACGGCTGGAAACACCATATATTTT. It codes for CASSVVPTAGNTIYF.

This chain connects TRBV10-3 to TRBJ2-2; weak D call: TRBD2 (6 bases). The CDR3 length is 15 residues. Per the germline V gene, CDR1 is ENHRY and CDR2 is SYGVKD. Trimming took 4 bases from V and 2 from J, leaving 11 bases between them. The CDR3, as DNA: TGTGCCATCAGTGGGGCGGGGATTAACACCGGGGAGCTGTTTTTT. Its protein product is CAISGAGINTGELFF.

The V and J genes are TRBV6-6 and TRBJ1-4; 7 bases align to TRBD1. Trimming at V came to 9 bases and at J to 8 bases, leaving 15 bases not matched to a gene. CDR1 is MNHNY and CDR2 is SVGAGI in the germline V gene (reference sequence). This CDR3 comprises 15 residues. CDR3 nucleotides: TGTGCCAGTCGAACAACACGGACAGGTAGCGAAAAACTGTTTTTT. Protein product: CASRTTRTGSEKLFF.

The chain employs TRBV6-1 and TRBJ1-5; D unclear. V was pared by 6 bases and J by 2 bases, with 14 bases between. CDR3 length equals 15 residues. Germline V gives CDR1 MNHNS, CDR2 SASEGT. This CDR3 is CASSYAGEGNQPQHF. CDR3 nucleotides: TGTGCCAGCAGCTATGCCGGGGAAGGCAATCAGCCCCAGCATTTT.

This chain connects TRBV5-1 to TRBJ2-1; TRBD2 matches at 14 bases. The ends lost 0 bases at V and 8 bases at J; junction bases unmatched: 4. Germline values: CDR1 SGHRS, CDR2 YFSETQ. The CDR3 has 16 amino acids. This CDR3 is CASSLGLAGGEHEQFF. CDR3 bases: TGCGCCAGCAGCTTGGGACTAGCGGGAGGGGAGCATGAGCAGTTCTTC.

The DNA for the CDR3 is TGTGCCATCAGTTTGACTAGCGGGGGGGCCGGAGATACGCAGTATTTT. It translates to CAISLTSGGAGDTQYF. This chain links TRBV10-3 with TRBJ2-3; TRBD2 agrees at 14 bases. The ends lost 5 bases at V and 5 bases at J; junction bases unmatched: 6. The CDR3 is made up of 16 amino acids. CDR1 and CDR2 (germline): ENHRY, SYGVKD.

This clone was detected once. The V call is TRBV10-1, the J call TRBJ2-3; D might be TRBD1 (6 bases). V was cut by 10 bases and J by 6 bases, with 29 bases left in between. Germline V CDR1 and CDR2: WNHNN, SYGVQD (reference sequence). The CDR3 is 17 amino acids. In nucleotides, the CDR3 is TGCGCCATCCCCACCAGGGGAATCGGGGTGGACGCGGATACGCAGTATTTT. Translation: CAIPTRGIGVDADTQYF.

This chain links TRBV18 with TRBJ1-1; TRBD1 matches at 9 bases. Germline loops: CDR1 KGHSH, CDR2 LQKENI. The CDR3 consists of 14 residues. The V gene end was trimmed by 4 bases and the J gene end by 4 bases; junction bases not matched to a gene: 4. The CDR3 nucleotides read TGTGCCAGCTCACTAGGGACAGGGAGCACTGAAGCTTTCTTT. As protein: CASSLGTGSTEAFF. The full variable domain, in which reference TRBV18 and TRBJ1-1 provide the parts outside the CDR3, is NAGVMQNPRHLVRRRGQEARLRCSPMKGHSHVYWYRQLPEEGLKFMVYLQKENIIDESGMPKERFSAEFPKEGPSILRIQQVVRGDSAAYFCASSLGTGSTEAFFGQGTRLTVV.

The chain combines TRBV5-1 with TRBJ2-2; no reliable D call. The CDR3 runs to 17 residues. V was cut by 4 bases and J by 0 bases, with 16 bases left in between. Germline CDR1 is SGHRS and CDR2 is YFSETQ. The CDR3, as DNA: TGCGCCAGCAGCCCCCAGCGTGGCAGGACGAACACCGGGGAGCTGTTTTTT. Protein: CASSPQRGRTNTGELFF.

In this sample, this clone turned up once. V usage is TRBV18 and J usage is TRBJ2-5; D uncertain. Germline CDR1 and CDR2: KGHSH and LQKENI. This CDR3 region has 13 residues. V lost 8 bases, J lost 2 bases, and 12 bases lay in between. The CDR3 reads CASTRSTQETQYF. The CDR3 DNA reads TGTGCCAGCACGAGAAGTACACAAGAGACCCAGTACTTC.

The chain joins TRBV7-9 to TRBJ1-2; D unclear. The germline CDR1 and CDR2 sequences are SEHNR and FQNEAQ (reference sequence). V was shortened by 3 bases and J by 10 bases, with 12 bases between the two germline ends. CDR3 length: 12 residues. CDR3 protein: CASSFNRPPYTF. The CDR3 DNA follows: TGTGCCAGCAGCTTTAACCGCCCCCCCTACACCTTC.

The CDR3 sequence is CAISGTPATNEKLFF. The CDR3 DNA reads as TGTGCCATCAGCGGGACACCAGCAACTAATGAAAAACTGTTTTTT. This chain uses TRBV10-3 with TRBJ1-4; D might be TRBD1 (6 bases). The germline V gene has CDR1 ENHRY and CDR2 SYGVKD. The CDR3 loop spans 15 amino acids. Trimming removed 6 bases from V and 0 bases from J, with 11 bases in between.

This chain connects TRBV6-5 to TRBJ2-2; TRBD2 aligns across 12 bases. The CDR3 length is 15 residues. The trim removed 7 bases at V and 7 bases at J, leaving 7 bases unmatched. From germline, CDR1 is MNHEY and CDR2 SVGAGI. CDR3 sequence reads: CASNRLAGESGELFF. The CDR3 DNA sequence: TGTGCCAGCAACAGACTAGCGGGAGAGAGCGGGGAGCTGTTTTTT.

The chain carries TRBV10-3 and TRBJ1-6, with D perhaps TRBD1 (5 bases). CDR1 ENHRY and CDR2 SYGVKD come from the germline V gene. V was shortened by 6 bases and J by 8 bases, with 11 bases between the two germline ends. The length of the CDR3 is 13 residues. CDR3 DNA sequence: TGTGCCATCAGGGGGGGGAGTGATTCACCCCTCCACTTT. It translates to CAIRGGSDSPLHF.

This clone was seen a single time. The rearrangement joins TRBV5-4 to TRBJ2-1, with 11 positions matching TRBD2. V trimming: 0 bases; J trimming: 1 base; junction bases outside the gene matches: 3. This CDR3 is 17 amino acids long. Germline V gene sequence: CDR1 SGHNT, CDR2 YYREEE (reference sequence). The CDR3 reads CASSLAGTSGSYNEQFF. CDR3 DNA: TGTGCCAGCAGCTTGGCAGGGACTAGCGGATCCTACAATGAGCAGTTCTTC.

The chain joins TRBV10-3 to TRBJ1-1; 9 bases match TRBD1. In germline, CDR1 is ENHRY, CDR2 SYGVKD. The CDR3 spans 14 residues. The V segment lost 4 bases and the J segment 7 bases; nucleotides outside the gene matches: 7. The CDR3: CAISVGTGNLEAFF. CDR3 bases: TGTGCCATCAGTGTAGGGACAGGGAACCTTGAAGCTTTCTTT.

The J gene is TRBJ2-1, the V gene TRBV4-1; TRBD2 matches 10 bases. CDR1 is MGHRA, CDR2 YSYEKL, per germline. J lost 2 bases, V lost 4 bases, and 8 bases had no gene match. The CDR3 contains 17 residues. The CDR3: CASSRGDSGRTYNEQFF. The CDR3 nucleotides read TGCGCCAGCAGCCGCGGCGATAGCGGGAGGACCTACAATGAGCAGTTCTTC.

This chain uses TRBV21-1 with TRBJ1-6; the table's D call of TRBD1 was not tested on the DNA. TRBV21-1 is designated a pseudogene. The CDR3 has 21 amino acids. CDR3 residues: CASSKDPMTGPLSSYNSPLHF. The CDR3 bases are TGTGCCAGCAGCAAAGACCCTATGACAGGGCCGCTAAGCTCCTATAATTCACCCCTCCACTTT.

In regard to this clone: It may be a read error: a sequence one base away is much more abundant. This likely comes from a read error, as the CDR3 has no conserved phenylalanine or tryptophan at its end. The chain employs TRBV18 and TRBJ1-1, with 8 bases fitting TRBD1. J was trimmed by 2 bases and V by 2 bases; bases with no gene match: 7. This CDR3 contains 16 residues. Germline V gives CDR1 KGHSH, CDR2 LQKENI. The CDR3 spells CASSPWTGLVNTEAFL. The CDR3 DNA sequence: TGTGCCAGCTCACCATGGACAGGGCTGGTTAACACTGAAGCTTTCCTT.

The chain carries TRBV23-1 and TRBJ1-5; no firm D call. TRBV23-1 is an ORF, and what it does is uncertain. This CDR3 has 9 residues. V was trimmed by 11 bases and J by 9 bases, leaving 8 bases between them. The DNA for the CDR3 is TGCGCCCGCATAGGGCCCCAGCATTTT. This sequence encodes CARIGPQHF.

The V and J genes are TRBV6-5 and TRBJ1-1, with D uncertain. V lost 2 bases and J lost 1, with 8 bases in between. Germline CDR1 reads MNHEY; CDR2 reads SVGAGI. The CDR3 length is 14 residues. Here the CDR3 DNA reads TGTGCCAGCAGTTACGGTGACGGGAACACTGAAGCTTTCTTT. Protein sequence: CASSYGDGNTEAFF.

The V call is TRBV28, the J call TRBJ1-5, with D tentatively TRBD1 (6 bases). Between the trimmed V and J ends, which lost 3 bases and 5 bases, there was a span of 14 bases. CDR1 is MDHEN, CDR2 SYDVKM, per germline. This CDR3 is 15 amino acids long. In DNA, the CDR3 is TGTGCCAGCAGTTTGTACAGGGTTCGGCATCAGCCCCAGCATTTT. Its protein product is CASSLYRVRHQPQHF.